The T cell receptor (beta chain) under discussion was sequenced for a study of blood T cells in healthy people across ages. CDR3 length: 13 amino acids. V was trimmed by 6 bases and J by 2 bases, leaving 9 bases between them. This clonotype has just one count. Alongside a J-beta primer mix, a sample-barcoded 5' primer served in a second PCR lasting roughly 7 to 11 cycles. Carrying 12 random nucleotides, a template-switch adaptor labeled each individual cDNA molecule. A single record per CDR3 protein comes from TCRdb applying MiXCR to the 5' RACE reads. The repertoire has hundreds of thousands of distinct CDR3 sequences, over 20% of them found once; the top ten carry 22%.

Sequenced: blood. This receptor was obtained from a man in his 70s in good health. V is TRBV12-3 or TRBV12-4 and J is TRBJ2-3; tentative D call: TRBD1 (5 bases). The CDR3 DNA is TGTGCCAGCAGCAGACAGCCCACAGATACGCAGTATTTT. Translated: CASSRQPTDTQYF.